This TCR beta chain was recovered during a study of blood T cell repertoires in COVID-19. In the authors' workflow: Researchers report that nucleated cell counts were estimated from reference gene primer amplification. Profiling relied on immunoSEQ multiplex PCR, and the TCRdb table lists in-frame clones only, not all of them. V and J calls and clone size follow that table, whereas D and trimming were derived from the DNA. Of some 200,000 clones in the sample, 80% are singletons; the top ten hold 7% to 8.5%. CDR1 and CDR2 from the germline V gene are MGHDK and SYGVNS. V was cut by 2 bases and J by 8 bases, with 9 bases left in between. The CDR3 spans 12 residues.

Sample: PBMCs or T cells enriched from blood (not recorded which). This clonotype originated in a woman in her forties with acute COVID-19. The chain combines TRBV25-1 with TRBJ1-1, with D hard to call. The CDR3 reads CASSEREQEAFF. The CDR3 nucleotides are TGTGCCAGCAGTGAAAGGGAGCAGGAAGCTTTCTTT.